The source of this TCR beta chain is a study of regulatory T cells in long-lasting Graves disease. Study context: Under 3 months of antithyroid drugs had been taken by newly diagnosed Graves' patients.

TCR beta libraries were built with iRepertoire HTBI primers and Arm-PCR of CDR3 regions. TCRdb used MiXCR to reprocess the multiplex PCR reads, holding one entry per CDR3 protein. The top ten hold around 36% of the sample, which has fewer than 350,000 distinct CDR3 sequences, 15% to 20% seen once. This CDR3 has 15 amino acids. Trimming left V 0 bases short and J 3 bases short, with 8 bases between. Germline V gene lookup returns CDR1 MRHNA and CDR2 SNTAGT. Whole-study results and caveats: Owing to a sample size that was small, accuracy may have been reduced.

Documented time point: newly diagnosed GD, antithyroid drugs for less than 3 months. Researchers made the TCR library from RNA that was extracted from PBMCs. Enrollment of patients was through an endocrinology department in Xi'an, China. EDTA tubes received around 9 milliliters of drawn peripheral blood. In its sample, this clonotype was seen a few times. Antigen unknown. V and J are TRBV6-4 and TRBJ2-2; D is perhaps TRBD1 (6 bases). The receptor was derived from a female donor with Graves disease. Source: peripheral blood mononuclear cells (PBMCs), taken at new diagnosis, from a patient treated with antithyroid drugs. The CDR3 here is CASSDSKGDTGELFF. The CDR3 nucleotides are TGTGCCAGCAGTGACTCGAAGGGGGACACCGGGGAGCTGTTTTTT.